Given below is one TCR beta chain in context. Its specificity is not known. The V segment lost 3 bases and the J segment 4 bases; nucleotides outside the gene matches: 2. The germline V gene has CDR1 LGHNA and CDR2 YNFKEQ. This CDR3 region has 14 residues. The data were obtained in a study of radiotherapy plus CTLA-4 blockade in lung cancer. Regarding the study as a whole: Some TCR clones had been derived from tumors. These clones expanded in peripheral blood after radiotherapy plus ipilimumab. The best predictor of response was reported to be early blood T cell clone dynamics, with interferon-beta.

Here immunoSEQ multiplex PCR was the method, and the copy in TCRdb shows in-frame clones only, minus some. The sample yields more than 90,000 clones, around 90% seen once. The input for sequencing was peripheral blood, taken from a patient treated with radiotherapy plus ipilimumab. This receptor was obtained from a human donor with non-small cell lung cancer that progressed on radiotherapy plus ipilimumab. This chain joins TRBV4-2 and TRBJ2-1; 8 nucleotides line up with TRBD2. The CDR3 DNA reads as TGTGCCAGCAGCCAGAGCGGGGGATACAATGAGCAGTTCTTC. Its translation: CASSQSGGYNEQFF.